Listed here are 7 T cell receptor beta chains from one sample, sequenced in a study of blood T cell repertoires in COVID-19. Measured with immunoSEQ multiplex PCR; TCRdb has only the in-frame clones, and not every one. The sample comprises more than 130,000 clones, approximately 87% of which are singletons, and approximately 4% rests with the top ten. The sequenced material came from peripheral blood. The receptors shown here come from a woman aged 40 to 50 with acute or convalescent COVID-19.

This chain connects TRBV27 to TRBJ1-1, with D possibly being TRBD1 (5 bases). The CDR3 covers 16 residues. The germline V and J ends were trimmed by 1 base and 1 base, with 13 bases remaining between them. Germline V CDR1 and CDR2: MNHEY, SMNVEV (reference sequence). The DNA for the CDR3 is TGTGCCAGCAGTTTATACCCCGGGGGGAGGAACACTGAAGCTTTCTTT. It yields the protein CASSLYPGGRNTEAFF.

The chain has TRBV7-2 and TRBJ1-4; D call uncertain. Trimming took off 0 bases at V and 3 bases at J, with 8 bases between the two ends. The CDR3 spans 15 residues. Per the germline V gene, CDR1 is SGHTA and CDR2 is FQGNSA. The CDR3 region is CASSLAAGSNEKLFF. CDR3 nucleotides: TGTGCCAGCAGCTTAGCGGCCGGGTCTAATGAAAAACTGTTTTTT.

V usage is TRBV5-6 and J usage is TRBJ2-5; perhaps TRBD1 as D (5 bases). V was cut by 0 bases and J by 1 base, with 10 bases left in between. The CDR3 is 15 residues long. Per germline, CDR1 SGHDT and CDR2 YYEEEE. CDR3 loop: CASSLAVGAQETQYF. The CDR3 region has the DNA TGTGCCAGCAGCTTGGCCGTTGGGGCCCAAGAGACCCAGTACTTC.

V gene TRBV5-1 combines with J gene TRBJ1-2; 11 nucleotides agree with TRBD1. The CDR3 contains 16 residues. Losses at the gene ends were 4 bases for V and 4 bases for J; bases not matched to a gene: 9. CDR1 is SGHRS, CDR2 YFSETQ, per germline. CDR3 nucleotide sequence: TGCGCCAGCAGCCTGGAGGGACAGGGGGTGCCCTATGGCTACACCTTC. This translates into CASSLEGQGVPYGYTF. The complete variable domain, with remaining parts taken from reference TRBV5-1 and TRBJ1-2, reads KAGVTQTPRYLIKTRGQQVTLSCSPISGHRSVSWYQQTPGQGLQFLFEYFSETQRNKGNFPGRFSGRQFSNSRSEMNVSTLELGDSALYLCASSLEGQGVPYGYTFGSGTRLTVV.

This sequence joins TRBV18 and TRBJ1-6; D is undetermined. CDR3 length: 14 residues. CDR1 is KGHSH, CDR2 LQKENI, per germline. With 6 bases removed from V and 7 bases from J, the gap between germline ends came to 13 bases. DNA of the CDR3: TGTGCCAGCTCGCGCCAACAGAACAATTCACCCCTCCACTTT. Encoded protein: CASSRQQNNSPLHF.

The J gene is TRBJ1-1, the V gene TRBV5-1; 9 nucleotides line up with TRBD1. This CDR3 region has 15 residues. Germline loops: CDR1 SGHRS, CDR2 YFSETQ. The ends lost 3 bases at V and 1 base at J; junction bases unmatched: 4. This chain's CDR3 is CASSSLTGGNTEAFF. The CDR3 nucleotides read TGCGCCAGCAGCTCACTGACAGGGGGGAACACTGAAGCTTTCTTT. The whole variable domain, remainder taken from reference TRBV5-1 and TRBJ1-1, is KAGVTQTPRYLIKTRGQQVTLSCSPISGHRSVSWYQQTPGQGLQFLFEYFSETQRNKGNFPGRFSGRQFSNSRSEMNVSTLELGDSALYLCASSSLTGGNTEAFFGQGTRLTVV.

Regarding this clone: In the same sample, other DNA sequences code for this CDR3. V gene TRBV6-6 combines with J gene TRBJ1-5, with D uncertain. Germline V lookup: CDR1 MNHNY, CDR2 SVGAGI (reference sequence). The CDR3 is made up of 14 amino acids. The V gene lost 2 bases and the J gene lost 4 bases, with 9 bases spanning the gap. The chain's CDR3 is CASSYPEGNQPQHF. The CDR3 nucleotides are TGTGCCAGCAGTTACCCGGAGGGAAATCAGCCCCAGCATTTT.